These T cell receptor beta chains were read from a single sample in a study of PD-1 blockade in classical Hodgkin lymphoma. Data came from immunoSEQ multiplex PCR; TCRdb stores just in-frame clones and leaves some out. Of 25,000 to 35,000 clones listed, approximately 80% are singletons. The specimen comprised CD4+ T cells from blood, sampled before the fourth cycle of nivolumab. The receptor source for this set is a human donor with classical Hodgkin lymphoma. CDR3s include the opening cysteine and the closing phenylalanine or tryptophan. Fields, in order: clone size, D gene, V gene, J gene, CDR3 protein, CDR3 DNA. The D gene is left open where the match is weak. A clone size is listed for some rows: how often the clone was seen (once, few, many), or a class if it is expanded.

.,.,TRBV11-2,TRBJ1-3,CASSLTGPYSGNTIYF,TGTGCCAGCAGCTTAACCGGCCCGTACTCTGGAAACACCATATATTTT
.,TRBD1,TRBV7-8,TRBJ1-2,CASSQDRNYGYTF,TGTGCCAGCAGCCAGGACAGGAATTATGGCTACACCTTC
once,.,TRBV19,TRBJ2-5,CASSYLLVGQETQYF,TGTGCCAGTAGTTACCTGTTGGTGGGCCAAGAGACCCAGTACTTC
.,.,TRBV5-1,TRBJ2-1,CASLGGLSSNEQFF,TGCGCCAGCCTGGGGGGCTTGAGTAGCAATGAGCAGTTCTTC
.,TRBD1,TRBV5-1,TRBJ1-1,CASSLEGQSNTEAFF,TGCGCCAGCAGCTTGGAGGGACAGTCGAACACTGAAGCTTTCTTT
once,TRBD1,TRBV7-8,TRBJ1-2,CASSLDRGGYTF,TGTGCCAGCAGCCTAGACAGGGGGGGCTACACCTTC
.,TRBD1,TRBV5-1,TRBJ2-2,CASGGQGSTGELFF,TGCGCCAGCGGGGGACAGGGAAGCACCGGGGAGCTGTTTTTT
.,.,TRBV5-5,TRBJ2-7,CASSSAPVAEYEQYF,TGTGCCAGCAGCTCCGCGCCGGTGGCGGAATACGAGCAGTACTTC
once,TRBD1,TRBV10-2,TRBJ2-1,CASRQGAFDEQFF,TGCGCCAGCAGACAGGGGGCCTTCGATGAGCAGTTCTTC
.,.,TRBV28,TRBJ1-2,CASSEGAGQSFYGYTF,TGTGCCAGCAGTGAAGGGGCAGGACAGAGCTTCTATGGCTACACCTTC
.,.,TRBV5-1,TRBJ1-5,CASSPGASNQPQHF,TGCGCCAGCAGCCCGGGAGCTAGCAATCAGCCCCAGCATTTT
.,.,TRBV11-2,TRBJ1-5,CASSLVQNQPQHF,TGTGCCAGCAGCTTAGTCCAAAATCAGCCCCAGCATTTT
.,.,TRBV5-1,TRBJ1-1,CASSLDSTPTEAFF,TGCGCCAGCAGCTTGGACTCCACGCCCACTGAAGCTTTCTTT
.,TRBD1,TRBV5-1,TRBJ1-1,CASSPTGVNTEAFF,TGCGCCAGCAGCCCTACAGGGGTGAACACTGAAGCTTTCTTT
.,.,TRBV7-9,TRBJ1-1,CASSQQGTEAFF,TGTGCCAGCAGTCAACAGGGCACTGAAGCTTTCTTT
.,.,TRBV14,TRBJ2-2,CASSQEGRGYPGELFF,TGTGCCAGCAGCCAAGAGGGACGGGGATACCCCGGGGAGCTGTTTTTT
.,.,TRBV5-1,TRBJ2-6,CASSPGVSGANVLTF,TGCGCCAGCAGCCCTGGGGTGTCCGGGGCCAACGTCCTGACTTTC
.,.,TRBV7-8,TRBJ1-3,CASSLSGNTIYF,TGTGCCAGCAGCCTAAGCGGAAACACCATATATTTT
once,.,TRBV19,TRBJ2-3,CASSIVLSTDTQYF,TGTGCCAGTAGTATAGTGCTTAGCACAGATACGCAGTATTTT
.,.,TRBV5-1,TRBJ2-2,CASSLTNTGELFF,TGCGCCAGCAGCTTGACGAACACCGGGGAGCTGTTTTTT
.,TRBD2,TRBV5-1,TRBJ2-2,CASSALAGVNTGELFF,TGCGCCAGCAGCGCCCTAGCGGGGGTCAACACCGGGGAGCTGTTTTTT
.,.,TRBV5-6,TRBJ1-2,CASSHGQFNYGYTF,TGTGCCAGCAGCCACGGACAGTTTAACTATGGCTACACCTTC
few,TRBD1,TRBV5-4,TRBJ1-2,CASSLGQGNYGYTF,TGTGCCAGCAGCTTAGGACAGGGGAACTATGGCTACACCTTC
.,TRBD1,TRBV5-1,TRBJ2-5,CASSQTGGNQETQYF,TGCGCCAGCAGCCAGACAGGGGGCAACCAAGAGACCCAGTACTTC
.,TRBD1,TRBV5-1,TRBJ1-1,CASSSRTGGNTEAFF,TGCGCCAGCAGCTCCAGGACAGGCGGCAACACTGAAGCTTTCTTT
.,.,TRBV5-1,TRBJ2-5,CASSSPFTRVEETQYF,TGCGCCAGCAGCTCACCCTTTACTAGAGTTGAAGAGACCCAGTACTTC
.,.,TRBV5-1,TRBJ2-2,CASSLEGWGNTGELFF,TGCGCCAGCAGCTTGGAGGGTTGGGGTAACACCGGGGAGCTGTTTTTT
.,.,TRBV5-1,TRBJ1-2,CASSLAGDGYTF,TGCGCCAGCAGCTTGGCGGGGGATGGCTACACCTTC
.,TRBD1,TRBV7-8,TRBJ1-3,CASSFSQGTGNTIYF,TGTGCCAGCAGCTTTTCACAGGGGACAGGAAACACCATATATTTT
.,TRBD2,TRBV5-1,TRBJ2-2,CASSLLGEGTGELFF,TGCGCCAGCAGCTTGTTGGGGGAGGGCACCGGGGAGCTGTTTTTT
.,.,TRBV7-9,TRBJ2-1,CASSPDWDEQFF,TGTGCCAGCAGCCCCGACTGGGATGAGCAGTTCTTC
.,TRBD2,TRBV7-9,TRBJ2-2,CASSPSGHTGELFF,TGTGCCAGCAGCCCTAGCGGACACACCGGGGAGCTGTTTTTT
.,.,TRBV29-1,TRBJ2-7,CSVEGHYEQYF,TGCAGCGTTGAAGGGCACTACGAGCAGTACTTC
few,.,TRBV27,TRBJ1-6,CASSFWGGDSPLHF,TGTGCCAGCAGCTTTTGGGGAGGTGATTCACCCCTCCACTTT
.,.,TRBV5-6,TRBJ1-2,CASSKRLVGSYGYTF,TGTGCCAGCAGCAAAAGACTCGTCGGTAGCTATGGCTACACCTTC
.,.,TRBV7-6,TRBJ2-1,CASSQGVVNEQFF,TGTGCCAGCAGCCAAGGGGTCGTCAATGAGCAGTTCTTC
.,.,TRBV7-3,TRBJ2-1,CASSDPYNEQFF,TGTGCCAGCAGCGACCCATACAATGAGCAGTTCTTC
once,TRBD2,TRBV28,TRBJ2-3,CASSGAGTSGTDTQYF,TGTGCCAGCAGTGGCGCCGGGACTAGCGGAACAGATACGCAGTATTTT